These T cell receptor beta chains were read from a single sample in a study of OX40 agonist ivuxolimab in advanced cancers. Sequencing used immunoSEQ multiplex PCR; TCRdb keeps in-frame clones, though not all of them. This table holds about 50,000 clones, about nine tenths found once. The starting material was CD4+ or CD8+ T cells sorted from blood, obtained in a trial of the OX40 agonist ivuxolimab. Source of these receptors: an adult with an advanced solid tumor such as melanoma, head and neck, liver or kidney cancer. Both conserved end residues are part of each CDR3. D genes are given only for firm matches. Size values are once, few and many counts, or a class for expanded clones, and some rows have none.

d_call	v_call	clone_size	j_call	cdr3_aa	cdr3_nt
TRBD1	TRBV5-1	once	TRBJ2-1	CASSLGQGVDEQFF	TGCGCCAGCAGCCTGGGACAGGGTGTCGATGAGCAGTTCTTC
-	TRBV28	-	TRBJ2-1	CASSLQDIHQFF	TGTGCCAGCAGTCTTCAGGATATCCACCAGTTCTTC
TRBD2	TRBV9	-	TRBJ2-1	CASSLLAGGDEQFF	TGTGCCAGCAGCCTCCTAGCGGGAGGGGATGAGCAGTTCTTC
-	TRBV9	-	TRBJ2-3	CASSVEGTSTDTQYF	TGTGCCAGCAGCGTAGAAGGGACTAGCACAGATACGCAGTATTTT
TRBD1	TRBV13	-	TRBJ1-2	CASSLGPGGRGATNYGYTF	TGTGCCAGCAGCTTGGGACCAGGGGGACGAGGGGCGACTAACTATGGCTACACCTTC
-	TRBV5-1	-	TRBJ1-4	CASSFGGEKLFF	TGCGCCAGCAGCTTCGGTGGGGAAAAACTGTTTTTT
TRBD1	TRBV28	few	TRBJ1-1	CASIRTGLSEAFF	TGTGCCAGCATTCGGACAGGATTATCTGAAGCTTTCTTT
TRBD2	TRBV7-2	-	TRBJ2-7	CASSLVRSSGAYEQYF	TGTGCCAGCAGCTTAGTGAGGTCTAGCGGGGCCTACGAGCAGTACTTC
TRBD1	TRBV5-4	-	TRBJ1-6	CASSSGQGGNSPLHF	TGTGCCAGCAGCTCGGGACAGGGGGGGAATTCACCCCTCCACTTT
-	TRBV11-3	-	TRBJ2-1	CASSPPGSRSYNEQFF	TGTGCCAGCAGCCCCCCCGGGAGTAGGTCCTACAATGAGCAGTTCTTC
TRBD1	TRBV4-1	-	TRBJ1-1	CASSHHRGHPLTEAFF	TGCGCCAGCAGCCATCACAGGGGACACCCGTTGACTGAAGCTTTCTTT
-	TRBV14	-	TRBJ2-7	CASSPQMGGALHYEQYF	TGTGCCAGCAGCCCCCAGATGGGGGGGGCCCTCCACTACGAGCAGTACTTC
-	TRBV25-1	-	TRBJ1-1	CASSIPEAFF	TGTGCCAGCAGTATACCTGAAGCTTTCTTT
TRBD1	TRBV5-8	-	TRBJ1-4	CASSFGTASNEKLFF	TGTGCCAGCAGCTTTGGGACAGCGTCTAATGAAAAACTGTTTTTT
-	TRBV7-3	once	TRBJ1-1	CASSSGEVNTEAFF	TGTGCCAGCAGCTCAGGGGAAGTGAACACTGAAGCTTTCTTT
TRBD1	TRBV29-1	few	TRBJ2-7	CSVGQGSLYEQYF	TGCAGCGTTGGACAGGGTTCTTTATACGAGCAGTACTTC
TRBD2	TRBV7-9	-	TRBJ2-1	CANAPAGGPSYNEQFF	TGTGCCAACGCCCCGGCGGGAGGTCCCTCCTACAATGAGCAGTTCTTC
TRBD2	TRBV13	-	TRBJ2-7	CASSNASGPPYEQYF	TGTGCCAGCAGCAACGCTAGCGGGCCTCCCTACGAGCAGTACTTC
-	TRBV7-8	once	TRBJ2-1	CASSLTAGAPYNEQFF	TGTGCCAGCAGCTTAACGGCCGGAGCTCCCTACAATGAGCAGTTCTTC
-	TRBV4-1	-	TRBJ1-1	CASSQTGTNTEAFF	TGCGCCAGCAGCCAGACCGGGACGAACACTGAAGCTTTCTTT
-	TRBV5-4	-	TRBJ1-3	CASSIGSSNSGNTIYF	TGTGCCAGCAGCATCGGGTCCTCTAACTCTGGAAACACCATATATTTT
-	TRBV11-2	-	TRBJ1-3	CASSSTGSTGNTIYF	TGTGCCAGCAGCTCAACAGGATCTACTGGAAACACCATATATTTT
TRBD1	TRBV18	-	TRBJ2-7	CASSPSATGGLLNPYEQYF	TGTGCCAGCTCACCATCCGCGACAGGGGGACTCCTAAACCCCTACGAGCAGTACTTC
-	TRBV19	-	TRBJ2-1	CASSILNNEQFF	TGTGCCAGTAGTATACTGAACAATGAGCAGTTCTTC
-	TRBV28	-	TRBJ2-2	CASSYRVAGGELFF	TGTGCCAGCAGTTACAGGGTTGCGGGCGGGGAGCTGTTTTTT
-	TRBV5-1	-	TRBJ2-4	CASSLSDVAKNIQYF	TGCGCCAGCAGCTTGTCGGACGTAGCCAAAAACATTCAGTACTTC
TRBD2	TRBV7-9	-	TRBJ2-2	CASSLVGGLAGRTGELFF	TGTGCCAGCAGCTTAGTTGGGGGACTAGCGGGACGAACCGGGGAGCTGTTTTTT
-	TRBV5-6	-	TRBJ1-1	CASSGGTEAFF	TGTGCCAGCAGTGGGGGCACTGAAGCTTTCTTT
-	TRBV25-1	once	TRBJ1-3	CASSEGYTGNTIYF	TGTGCCAGCAGTGAGGGCTACACTGGAAACACCATATATTTT
-	TRBV7-8	-	TRBJ2-5	CASSLYQETQYF	TGTGCCAGCAGCTTGTACCAAGAGACCCAGTACTTC
-	TRBV7-9	-	TRBJ2-1	CASSLEDRNEQFF	TGTGCCAGCAGCTTAGAAGACCGAAATGAGCAGTTCTTC
-	TRBV2	-	TRBJ1-2	CARNNQENYGYTF	TGTGCCAGGAACAACCAGGAAAACTATGGCTACACCTTC
-	TRBV6-5	once	TRBJ1-2	CASSYGGANYGYTF	TGTGCCAGCAGTTACGGGGGAGCTAACTATGGCTACACCTTC
-	TRBV9	-	TRBJ1-1	CASSADGWNTEAFF	TGTGCCAGCAGCGCCGACGGATGGAACACTGAAGCTTTCTTT
TRBD1	TRBV9	-	TRBJ2-2	CASSLTGGNTGELFF	TGTGCCAGCAGCTTGACAGGGGGGAACACCGGGGAGCTGTTTTTT
TRBD2	TRBV4-1	-	TRBJ2-3	CASSLVASGGMDTQYF	TGCGCCAGCAGCCTCGTTGCTAGCGGGGGAATGGATACGCAGTATTTT
-	TRBV27	-	TRBJ1-2	CASSLTPGGRSPVSRGYTF	TGTGCCAGCAGTCTAACCCCGGGGGGGCGCTCCCCCGTATCGCGTGGCTACACCTTC
TRBD1	TRBV12-5	-	TRBJ1-3	CASGLDRPSGNTIYF	TGTGCTAGTGGTCTGGACAGGCCCTCTGGAAACACCATATATTTT
-	TRBV5-1	-	TRBJ2-3	CASSLGVGIAPDTQYF	TGCGCCAGCAGCTTGGGTGTCGGAATTGCCCCAGATACGCAGTATTTT
TRBD1	TRBV6-4	medium-sized	TRBJ1-2	CASSPSGTGVGYTF	TGTGCCAGCAGTCCCTCCGGGACAGGGGTTGGCTACACCTTC
-	TRBV5-6	-	TRBJ1-1	CASSLVLGGGTEAFF	TGTGCCAGCAGCTTGGTTCTCGGGGGAGGGACTGAAGCTTTCTTT
-	TRBV19	once	TRBJ2-1	CASSRAYNEQFF	TGTGCCAGTAGCCGGGCTTACAATGAGCAGTTCTTC